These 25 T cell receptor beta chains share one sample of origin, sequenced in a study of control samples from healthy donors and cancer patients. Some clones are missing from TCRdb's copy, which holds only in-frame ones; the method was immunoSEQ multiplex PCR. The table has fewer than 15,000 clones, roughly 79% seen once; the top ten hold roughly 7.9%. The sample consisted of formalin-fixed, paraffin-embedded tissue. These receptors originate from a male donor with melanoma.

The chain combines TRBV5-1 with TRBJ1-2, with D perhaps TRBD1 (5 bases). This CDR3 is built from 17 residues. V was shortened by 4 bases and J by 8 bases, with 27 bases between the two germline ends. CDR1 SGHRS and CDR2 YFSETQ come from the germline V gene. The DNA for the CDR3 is TGCGCCAGCAGCCCTCAAACCCCGGGACTTAATACTGGCGGCTACACCTTC. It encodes CASSPQTPGLNTGGYTF.

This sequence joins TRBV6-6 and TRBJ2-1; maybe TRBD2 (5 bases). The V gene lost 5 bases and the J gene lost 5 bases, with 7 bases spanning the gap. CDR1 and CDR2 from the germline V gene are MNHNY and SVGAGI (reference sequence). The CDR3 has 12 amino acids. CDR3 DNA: TGTGCCAGCAGTGGGGAGAACAATGAGCAGTTCTTC. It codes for CASSGENNEQFF.

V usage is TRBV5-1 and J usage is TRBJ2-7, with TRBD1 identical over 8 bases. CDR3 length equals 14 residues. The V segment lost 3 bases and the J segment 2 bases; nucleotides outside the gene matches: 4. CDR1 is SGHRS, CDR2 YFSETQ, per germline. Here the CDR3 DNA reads TGCGCCAGCAGCTGGGGACAGGTACCCTACGAGCAGTACTTC. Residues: CASSWGQVPYEQYF.

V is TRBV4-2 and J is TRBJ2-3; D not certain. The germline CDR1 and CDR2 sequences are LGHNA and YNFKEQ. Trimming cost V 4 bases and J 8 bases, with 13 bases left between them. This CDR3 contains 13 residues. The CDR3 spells CASSPSQIATQYF. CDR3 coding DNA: TGTGCCAGCAGCCCAAGTCAGATAGCTACGCAGTATTTT.

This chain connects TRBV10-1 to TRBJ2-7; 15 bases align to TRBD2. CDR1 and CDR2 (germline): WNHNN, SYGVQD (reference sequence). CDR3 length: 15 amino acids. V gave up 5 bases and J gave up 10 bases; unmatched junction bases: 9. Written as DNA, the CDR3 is TGCGCCAGCAGTACTCCCGGGACTAGCGGGGGGCCCCAGTACTTC. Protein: CASSTPGTSGGPQYF.

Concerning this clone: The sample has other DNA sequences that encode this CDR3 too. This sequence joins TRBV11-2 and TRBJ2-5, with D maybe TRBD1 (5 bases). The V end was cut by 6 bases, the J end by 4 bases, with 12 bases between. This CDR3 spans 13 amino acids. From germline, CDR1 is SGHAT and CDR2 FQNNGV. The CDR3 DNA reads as TGTGCCAGCAGGCAGGGAAATCTAGAGACCCAGTACTTC. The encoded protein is CASRQGNLETQYF.

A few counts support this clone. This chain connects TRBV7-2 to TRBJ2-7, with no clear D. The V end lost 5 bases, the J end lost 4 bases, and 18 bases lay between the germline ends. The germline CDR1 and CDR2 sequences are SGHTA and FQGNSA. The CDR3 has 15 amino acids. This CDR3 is CASSGTTGPLYEQYF. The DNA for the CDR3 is TGTGCCAGCAGCGGAACGACGGGCCCCCTTTACGAGCAGTACTTC.

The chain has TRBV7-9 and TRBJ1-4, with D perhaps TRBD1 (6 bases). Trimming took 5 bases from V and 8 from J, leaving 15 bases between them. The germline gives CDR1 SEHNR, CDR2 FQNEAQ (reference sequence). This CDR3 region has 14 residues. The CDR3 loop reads CASSLTGSGEKLFF. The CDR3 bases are TGTGCCAGCAGCCTCACAGGGTCGGGGGAAAAACTGTTTTTT.

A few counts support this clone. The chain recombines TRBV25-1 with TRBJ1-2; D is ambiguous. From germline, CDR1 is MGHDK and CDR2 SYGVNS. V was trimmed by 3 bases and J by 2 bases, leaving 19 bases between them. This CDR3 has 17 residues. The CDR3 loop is CASSDTRKDGLNYGYTF. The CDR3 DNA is TGTGCCAGCAGTGACACAAGGAAGGACGGATTAAACTATGGCTACACCTTC.

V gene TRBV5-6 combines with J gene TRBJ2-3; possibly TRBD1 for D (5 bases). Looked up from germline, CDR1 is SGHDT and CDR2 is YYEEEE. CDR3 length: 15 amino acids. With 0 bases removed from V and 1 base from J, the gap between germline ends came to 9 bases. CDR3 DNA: TGTGCCAGCAGCTTGGAGGGGTTGGGCACAGATACGCAGTATTTT. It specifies CASSLEGLGTDTQYF.

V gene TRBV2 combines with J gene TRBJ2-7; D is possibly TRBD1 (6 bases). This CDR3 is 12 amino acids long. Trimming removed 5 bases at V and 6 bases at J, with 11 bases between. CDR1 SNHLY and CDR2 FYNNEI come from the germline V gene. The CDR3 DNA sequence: TGTGCCAGCAGTCCAGGGGTTTTCGAGCAGTACTTC. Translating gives CASSPGVFEQYF. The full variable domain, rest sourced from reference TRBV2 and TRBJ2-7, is EPEVTQTPSHQVTQMGQEVILRCVPISNHLYFYWYRQILGQKVEFLVSFYNNEISEKSEIFDDQFSVERPDGSNFTLKIRSTKLEDSAMYFCASSPGVFEQYFGPGTRLTVT.

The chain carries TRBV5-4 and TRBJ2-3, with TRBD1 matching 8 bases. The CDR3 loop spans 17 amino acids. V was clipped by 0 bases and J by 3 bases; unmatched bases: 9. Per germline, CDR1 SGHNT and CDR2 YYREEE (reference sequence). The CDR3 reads CASSLDRTGYNTDTQYF. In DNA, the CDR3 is TGTGCCAGCAGCTTGGATCGGACAGGGTATAATACAGATACGCAGTATTTT.

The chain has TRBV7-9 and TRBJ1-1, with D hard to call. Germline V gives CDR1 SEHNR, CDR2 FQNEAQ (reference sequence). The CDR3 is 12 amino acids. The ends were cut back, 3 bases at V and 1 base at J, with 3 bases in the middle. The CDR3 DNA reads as TGTGCCAGCAGCTTTTCGAACACTGAAGCTTTCTTT. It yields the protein CASSFSNTEAFF.

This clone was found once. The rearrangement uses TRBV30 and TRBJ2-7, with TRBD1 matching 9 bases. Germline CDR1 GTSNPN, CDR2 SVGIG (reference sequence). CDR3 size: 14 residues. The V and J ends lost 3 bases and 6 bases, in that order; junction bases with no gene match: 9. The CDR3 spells CAWSVGTGHSEQYF. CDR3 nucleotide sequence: TGTGCCTGGAGCGTGGGGACAGGGCACTCCGAGCAGTACTTC.

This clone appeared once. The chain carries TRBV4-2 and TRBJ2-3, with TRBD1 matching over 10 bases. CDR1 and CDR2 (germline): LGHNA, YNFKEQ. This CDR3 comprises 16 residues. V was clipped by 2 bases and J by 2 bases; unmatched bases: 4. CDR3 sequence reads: CASSQLDRGDTDTQYF. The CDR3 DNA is TGTGCCAGCAGCCAACTGGACAGGGGGGACACAGATACGCAGTATTTT.

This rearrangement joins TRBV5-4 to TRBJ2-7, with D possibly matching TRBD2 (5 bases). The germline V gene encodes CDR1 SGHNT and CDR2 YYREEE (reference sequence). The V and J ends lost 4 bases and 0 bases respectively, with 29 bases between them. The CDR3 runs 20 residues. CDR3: CASSQTRPGFSPLSSYEQYF. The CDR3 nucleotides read TGTGCCAGCAGCCAGACCCGTCCGGGGTTTTCCCCCTTGAGCTCCTACGAGCAGTACTTC. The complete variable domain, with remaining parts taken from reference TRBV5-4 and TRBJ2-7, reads ETGVTQSPTHLIKTRGQQVTLRCSSQSGHNTVSWYQQALGQGPQFIFQYYREEENGRGNFPPRFSGLQFPNYSSELNVNALELDDSALYLCASSQTRPGFSPLSSYEQYFGPGTRLTVT.

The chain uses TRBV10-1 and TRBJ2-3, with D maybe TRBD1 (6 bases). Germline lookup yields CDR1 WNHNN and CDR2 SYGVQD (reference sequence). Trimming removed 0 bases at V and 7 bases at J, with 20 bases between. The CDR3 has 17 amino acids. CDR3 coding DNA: TGCGCCAGCAGTGAGTCGAAAGGGACACCCCATCGAAATACGCAGTATTTT. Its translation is CASSESKGTPHRNTQYF.

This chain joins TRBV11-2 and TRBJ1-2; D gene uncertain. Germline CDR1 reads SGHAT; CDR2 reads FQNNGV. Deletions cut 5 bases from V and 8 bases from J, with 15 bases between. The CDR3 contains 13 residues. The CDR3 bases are TGTGCCAGCAGCCCCGGGCAGGTTCCCGGCTACACCTTC. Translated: CASSPGQVPGYTF.

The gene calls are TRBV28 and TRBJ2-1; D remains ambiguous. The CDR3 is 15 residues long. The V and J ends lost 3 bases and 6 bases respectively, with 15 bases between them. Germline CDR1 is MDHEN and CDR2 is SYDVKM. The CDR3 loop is CASSLEIARVNEQFF. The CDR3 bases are TGTGCCAGCAGTTTGGAAATAGCTCGGGTCAATGAGCAGTTCTTC. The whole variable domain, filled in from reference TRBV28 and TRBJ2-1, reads DVKVTQSSRYLVKRTGEKVFLECVQDMDHENMFWYRQDPGLGLRLIYFSYDVKMKEKGDIPEGYSVSREKKERFSLILESASTNQTSMYLCASSLEIARVNEQFFGPGTRLTVL.

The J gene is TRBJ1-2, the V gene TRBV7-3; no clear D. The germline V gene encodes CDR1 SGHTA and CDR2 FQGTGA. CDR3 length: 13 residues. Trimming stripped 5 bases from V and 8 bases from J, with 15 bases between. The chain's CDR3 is CASSPAVGRGYTF. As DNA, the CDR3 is TGTGCCAGCAGCCCGGCGGTAGGGCGGGGCTACACCTTC.

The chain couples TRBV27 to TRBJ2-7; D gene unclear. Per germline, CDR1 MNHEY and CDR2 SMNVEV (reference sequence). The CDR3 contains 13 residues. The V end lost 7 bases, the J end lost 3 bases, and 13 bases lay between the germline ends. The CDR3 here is CASTNPPGYEQYF. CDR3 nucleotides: TGTGCCAGCACCAACCCCCCCGGCTACGAGCAGTACTTC.

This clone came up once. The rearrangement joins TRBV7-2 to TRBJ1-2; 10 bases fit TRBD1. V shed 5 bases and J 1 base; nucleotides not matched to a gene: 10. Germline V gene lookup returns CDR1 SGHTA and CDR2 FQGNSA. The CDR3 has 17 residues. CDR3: CASSTRTGQGSNYGYTF. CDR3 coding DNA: TGTGCCAGCAGCACTCGAACGGGACAGGGGAGTAACTATGGCTACACCTTC.

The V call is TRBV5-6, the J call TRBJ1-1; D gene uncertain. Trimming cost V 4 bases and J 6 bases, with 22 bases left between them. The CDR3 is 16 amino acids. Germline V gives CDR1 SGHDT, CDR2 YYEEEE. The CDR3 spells CASSQSTRFGVAEAFF. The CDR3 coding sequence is TGTGCCAGCAGCCAGAGTACCAGGTTCGGCGTGGCTGAAGCTTTCTTT. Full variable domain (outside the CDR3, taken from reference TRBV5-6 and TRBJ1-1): DAGVTQSPTHLIKTRGQQVTLRCSPKSGHDTVSWYQQALGQGPQFIFQYYEEEERQRGNFPDRFSGHQFPNYSSELNVNALLLGDSALYLCASSQSTRFGVAEAFFGQGTRLTVV.

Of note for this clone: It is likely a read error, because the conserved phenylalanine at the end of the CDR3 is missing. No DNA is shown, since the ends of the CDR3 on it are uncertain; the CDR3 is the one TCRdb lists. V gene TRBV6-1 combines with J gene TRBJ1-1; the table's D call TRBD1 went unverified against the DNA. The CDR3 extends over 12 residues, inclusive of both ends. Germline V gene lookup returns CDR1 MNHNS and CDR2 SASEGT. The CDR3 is CASSERTGRFVS.

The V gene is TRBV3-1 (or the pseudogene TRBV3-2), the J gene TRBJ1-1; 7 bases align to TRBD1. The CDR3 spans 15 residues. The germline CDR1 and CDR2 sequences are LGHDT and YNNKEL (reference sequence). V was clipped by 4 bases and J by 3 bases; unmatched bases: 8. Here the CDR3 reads CASSLRTGGYTEAFF. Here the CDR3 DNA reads TGTGCCAGCAGCCTGAGGACAGGTGGTTACACTGAAGCTTTCTTT.